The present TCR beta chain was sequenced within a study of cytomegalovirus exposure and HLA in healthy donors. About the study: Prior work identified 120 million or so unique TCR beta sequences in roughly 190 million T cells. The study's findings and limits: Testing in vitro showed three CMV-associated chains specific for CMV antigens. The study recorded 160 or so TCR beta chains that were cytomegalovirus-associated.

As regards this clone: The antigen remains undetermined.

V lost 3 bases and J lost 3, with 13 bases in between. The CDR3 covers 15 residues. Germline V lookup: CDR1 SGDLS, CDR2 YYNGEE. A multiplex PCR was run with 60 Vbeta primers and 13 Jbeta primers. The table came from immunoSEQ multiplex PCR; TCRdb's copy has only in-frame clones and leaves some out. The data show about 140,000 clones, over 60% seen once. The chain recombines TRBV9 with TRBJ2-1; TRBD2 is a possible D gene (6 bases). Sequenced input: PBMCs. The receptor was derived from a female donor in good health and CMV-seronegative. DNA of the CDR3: TGTGCCAGCAGCGGTAGACTAGGCCTCTACAATGAGCAGTTCTTC. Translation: CASSGRLGLYNEQFF.